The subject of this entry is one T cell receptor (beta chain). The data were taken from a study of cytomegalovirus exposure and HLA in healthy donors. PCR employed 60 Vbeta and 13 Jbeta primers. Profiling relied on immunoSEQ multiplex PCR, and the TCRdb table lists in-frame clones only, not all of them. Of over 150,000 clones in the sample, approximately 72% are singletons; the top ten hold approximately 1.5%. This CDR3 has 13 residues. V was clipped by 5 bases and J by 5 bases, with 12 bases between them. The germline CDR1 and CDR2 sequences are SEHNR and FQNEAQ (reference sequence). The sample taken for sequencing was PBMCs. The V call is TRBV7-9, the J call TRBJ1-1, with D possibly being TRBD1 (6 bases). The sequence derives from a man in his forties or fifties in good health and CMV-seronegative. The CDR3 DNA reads TGTGCCAGCAGCCCCGGGACACAAACTGAAGCTTTCTTT. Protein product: CASSPGTQTEAFF.